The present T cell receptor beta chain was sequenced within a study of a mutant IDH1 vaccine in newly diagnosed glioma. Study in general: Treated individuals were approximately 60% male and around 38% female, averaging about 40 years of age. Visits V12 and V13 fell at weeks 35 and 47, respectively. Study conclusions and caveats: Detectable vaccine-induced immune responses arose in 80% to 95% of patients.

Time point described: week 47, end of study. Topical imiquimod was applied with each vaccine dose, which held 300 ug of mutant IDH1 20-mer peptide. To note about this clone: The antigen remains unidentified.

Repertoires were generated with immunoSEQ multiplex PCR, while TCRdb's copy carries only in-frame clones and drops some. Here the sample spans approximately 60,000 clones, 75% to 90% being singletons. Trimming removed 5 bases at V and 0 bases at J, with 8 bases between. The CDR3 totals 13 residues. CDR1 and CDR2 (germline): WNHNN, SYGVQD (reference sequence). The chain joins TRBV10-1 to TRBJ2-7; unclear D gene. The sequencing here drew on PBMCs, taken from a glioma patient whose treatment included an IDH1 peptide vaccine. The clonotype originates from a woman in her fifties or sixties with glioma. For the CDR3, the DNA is TGCGCCAGCAGTCCCTCAGTCTCCTACGAGCAGTACTTC. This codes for CASSPSVSYEQYF.